The 13 T cell receptor beta chains below all came from one sample that was sequenced in a study of technical replicates of blood from a few donors. Sequencing used immunoSEQ multiplex PCR; TCRdb keeps in-frame clones, though not all of them. The profile shows tens of thousands of clones, around nine tenths of them singletons. Sequenced input: PBMCs. The source of these receptors is a human donor in good health. Some clones in this sample may be carry-over from other donors' samples.

The chain is built from TRBV6-1 and TRBJ2-3, with 12 bases identical to TRBD2. CDR3 length: 15 residues. Germline CDR1 is MNHNS and CDR2 is SASEGT. V shed 3 bases and J 4 bases; nucleotides not matched to a gene: 2. CDR3 bases: TGTGCCAGCAGTGACGGACTAGCGGGATCAGATACGCAGTATTTT. As protein: CASSDGLAGSDTQYF.

This chain links TRBV27 with TRBJ2-7; TRBD2 might be the D (6 bases). V lost 3 bases to trimming and J lost 8 bases, with 17 bases between them. Germline V gene lookup returns CDR1 MNHEY and CDR2 SMNVEV (reference sequence). The CDR3 extends over 14 amino acids. The CDR3 DNA reads TGTGCCAGCAGTTTGGGGCCGTGGAGGGCTAAGCAGTACTTC. As protein: CASSLGPWRAKQYF.

The chain joins TRBV11-2 to TRBJ2-7; TRBD2 is a possible D gene (5 bases). V lost 1 base to trimming and J lost 7 bases, with 17 bases between them. Germline V lookup: CDR1 SGHAT, CDR2 FQNNGV. The CDR3 spans 15 residues. The chain's CDR3 is CASSLVRAPRREQYF. The CDR3 region has the DNA TGTGCCAGCAGCTTAGTACGGGCTCCCCGGAGGGAGCAGTACTTC.

This chain connects TRBV10-3 to TRBJ2-3, with 14 positions matching TRBD2. The CDR3 runs to 17 residues. The germline V gene has CDR1 ENHRY and CDR2 SYGVKD. The junction had 9 bases not matched to a gene; V was cut back by 6 bases and J by 4 bases. CDR3 in amino acids: CAIRPGLAGESADTQYF. The CDR3 DNA reads as TGTGCCATCAGGCCGGGACTAGCGGGAGAGAGCGCAGATACGCAGTATTTT.

This clone was seen once. This rearrangement joins TRBV7-9 to TRBJ1-1, with TRBD1 matching 7 bases. V shed 5 bases and J 5 bases; nucleotides not matched to a gene: 5. CDR1 and CDR2 (germline): SEHNR, FQNEAQ (reference sequence). CDR3 length: 13 residues. CDR3 nucleotides: TGTGCCAGCAGCCCCCCAGGGGGTACTGAAGCTTTCTTT. Translated, it gives CASSPPGGTEAFF.

This clone has just a few counts. This chain connects TRBV4-1 to TRBJ1-1; the D gene is possibly TRBD1 (5 bases). This CDR3 has 15 amino acids. Germline V gene sequence: CDR1 MGHRA, CDR2 YSYEKL. Trimming removed 1 base at V and 5 bases at J, with 14 bases between. Here the CDR3 reads CASSQGEGRRTEAFF. In nucleotides, the CDR3 is TGCGCCAGCAGCCAAGGGGAGGGGCGCAGGACTGAAGCTTTCTTT.

This clone was observed a handful of times. This chain uses TRBV7-9 with TRBJ1-3; 8 nucleotides match TRBD1. The junction had 6 bases not matched to a gene; V was cut back by 5 bases and J by 9 bases. Germline V lookup: CDR1 SEHNR, CDR2 FQNEAQ (reference sequence). CDR3 length: 13 amino acids. CDR3 loop: CASSQGQASTIYF. CDR3 coding DNA: TGTGCCAGCAGCCAGGGACAGGCAAGCACCATATATTTT.

The rearrangement joins TRBV5-6 to TRBJ1-1; 10 bases agree with TRBD1. The ends lost 4 bases at V and 4 bases at J; junction bases unmatched: 10. CDR1 is SGHDT and CDR2 is YYEEEE in the germline V gene. CDR3 size: 16 residues. The chain's CDR3 is CASSRRDRGWVTEAFF. The CDR3 DNA follows: TGTGCCAGCAGCCGAAGGGACAGGGGCTGGGTCACTGAAGCTTTCTTT.

This clone has only a few counts. V usage is TRBV19 and J usage is TRBJ2-1; D is perhaps TRBD1 (6 bases). The CDR3 has 15 residues. The germline CDR1 and CDR2 sequences are LNHDA and SQIVND (reference sequence). Trimming pared 3 bases from V and 7 bases from J, leaving 16 bases between. As DNA, the CDR3 is TGTGCCAGTAGTATTCTTCCGGGACAAAGTAATGAGCAGTTCTTC. Protein product: CASSILPGQSNEQFF.

This clone is a singleton in its sample. The chain joins TRBV10-2 to TRBJ2-5; a weak D match, TRBD2 (6 bases). CDR1 and CDR2 from the germline V gene are WSHSY and SAAADI. This CDR3 is built from 13 residues. V was clipped by 6 bases and J by 2 bases, with 10 bases between them. CDR3 sequence: CASRGLTQETQYF. The CDR3 nucleotides are TGCGCCAGCAGGGGACTGACACAAGAGACCCAGTACTTC.

The gene calls are TRBV15 and TRBJ1-2; no definite D call. V lost 1 base to trimming and J lost 3 bases, with 9 bases between them. This CDR3 is 14 amino acids long. Per germline, CDR1 LNHNV and CDR2 YYDKDF (reference sequence). The chain's CDR3 is CATSRGLVDYGYTF. As DNA, the CDR3 is TGTGCCACCAGCAGAGGTCTAGTAGACTATGGCTACACCTTC.

The chain is built from TRBV4-2 and TRBJ2-1, with D possibly matching TRBD2 (7 bases). V was shortened by 1 base and J by 7 bases, with 20 bases between the two germline ends. Per germline, CDR1 LGHNA and CDR2 YNFKEQ. The CDR3 is 17 amino acids. CDR3 DNA sequence: TGTGCCAGCAGCCAAGTTGGGTGGGAGGGGGTGTCGAATGAGCAGTTCTTC. Its translation: CASSQVGWEGVSNEQFF.

CDR3 sequence (DNA): TGTGCCAGCAGCTTAGAGCTGAGGACCCAGTACTTC. It translates to CASSLELRTQYF. The V and J genes are TRBV7-6 and TRBJ2-5; no definite D call. CDR1 is SGHVS and CDR2 is FNYEAQ in the germline V gene. The CDR3 has 12 residues. Trimming took off 1 base at V and 7 bases at J, with 7 bases between the two ends. Supplemented by reference TRBV7-6 and TRBJ2-5, the full variable domain reads GAGVSQSPRYKVTKRGQDVALRCDPISGHVSLYWYRQALGQGPEFLTYFNYEAQQDKSGLPNDRFSAERPEGSISTLTIQRTEQRDSAMYRCASSLELRTQYFGPGTRLLVL.